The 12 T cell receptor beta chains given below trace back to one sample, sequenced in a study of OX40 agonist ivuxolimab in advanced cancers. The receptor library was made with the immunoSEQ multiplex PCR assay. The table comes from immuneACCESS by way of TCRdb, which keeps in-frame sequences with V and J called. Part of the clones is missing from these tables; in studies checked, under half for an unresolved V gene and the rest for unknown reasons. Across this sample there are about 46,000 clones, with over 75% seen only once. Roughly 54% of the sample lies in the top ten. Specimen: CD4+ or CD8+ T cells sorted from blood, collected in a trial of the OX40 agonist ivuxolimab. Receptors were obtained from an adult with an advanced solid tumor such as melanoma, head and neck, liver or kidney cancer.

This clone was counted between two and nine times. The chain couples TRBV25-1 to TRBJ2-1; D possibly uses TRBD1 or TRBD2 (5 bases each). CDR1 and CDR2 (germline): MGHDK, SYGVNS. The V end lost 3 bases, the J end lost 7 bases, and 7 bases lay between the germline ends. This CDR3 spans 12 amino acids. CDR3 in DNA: TGTGCCAGCAGTGAGGGACGGAATGAGCAGTTCTTC. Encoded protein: CASSEGRNEQFF.

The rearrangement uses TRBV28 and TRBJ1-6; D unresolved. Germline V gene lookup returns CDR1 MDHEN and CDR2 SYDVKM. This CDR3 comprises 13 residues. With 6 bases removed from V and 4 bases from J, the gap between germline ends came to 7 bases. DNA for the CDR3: TGTGCCAGCAGATCACTATATAATTCACCCCTCCACTTT. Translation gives CASRSLYNSPLHF.

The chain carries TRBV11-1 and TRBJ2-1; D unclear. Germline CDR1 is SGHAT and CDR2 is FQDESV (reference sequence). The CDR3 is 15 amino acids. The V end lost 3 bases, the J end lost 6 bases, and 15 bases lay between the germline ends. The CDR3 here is CASSLVFLDFNEQFF. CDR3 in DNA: TGTGCCAGCAGCTTGGTATTCCTAGATTTCAATGAGCAGTTCTTC.

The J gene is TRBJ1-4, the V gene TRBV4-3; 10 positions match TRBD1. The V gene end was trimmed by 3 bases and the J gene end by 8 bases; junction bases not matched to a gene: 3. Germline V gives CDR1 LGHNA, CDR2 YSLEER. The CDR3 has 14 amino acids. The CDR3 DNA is TGCGCCAGCAGCCAGGGACAGGGGTCAGAAAAACTGTTTTTT. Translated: CASSQGQGSEKLFF.

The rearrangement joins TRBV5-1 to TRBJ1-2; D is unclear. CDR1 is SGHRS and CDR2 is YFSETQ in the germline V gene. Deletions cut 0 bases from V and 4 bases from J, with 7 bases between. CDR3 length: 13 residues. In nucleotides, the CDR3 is TGCGCCAGCAGCTTGGATGAGACCTATGGCTACACCTTC. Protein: CASSLDETYGYTF.

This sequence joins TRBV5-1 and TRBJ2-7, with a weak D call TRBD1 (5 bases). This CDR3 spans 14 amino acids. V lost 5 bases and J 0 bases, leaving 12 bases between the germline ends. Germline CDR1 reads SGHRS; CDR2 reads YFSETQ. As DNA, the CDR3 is TGCGCCAGCAGACGACAGTCCAGCTCCTACGAGCAGTACTTC. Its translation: CASRRQSSSYEQYF.

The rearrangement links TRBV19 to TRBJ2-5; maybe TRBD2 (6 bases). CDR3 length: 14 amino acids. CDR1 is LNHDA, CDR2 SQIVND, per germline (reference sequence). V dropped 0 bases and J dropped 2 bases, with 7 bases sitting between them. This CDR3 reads CASSIDSGQETQYF. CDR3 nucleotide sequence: TGTGCCAGTAGTATAGATAGCGGACAAGAGACCCAGTACTTC.

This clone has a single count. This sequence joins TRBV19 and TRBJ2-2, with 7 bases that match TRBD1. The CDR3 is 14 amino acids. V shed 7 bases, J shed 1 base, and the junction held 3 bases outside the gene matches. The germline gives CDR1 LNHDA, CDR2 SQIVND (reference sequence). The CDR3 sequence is CASIRTGNTGELFF. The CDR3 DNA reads TGTGCCAGTATCAGGACAGGGAACACCGGGGAGCTGTTTTTT.

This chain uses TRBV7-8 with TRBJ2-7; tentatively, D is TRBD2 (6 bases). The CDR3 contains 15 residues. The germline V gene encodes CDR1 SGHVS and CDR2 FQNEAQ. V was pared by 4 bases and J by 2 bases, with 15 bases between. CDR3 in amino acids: CASSSLMGGAYEQYF. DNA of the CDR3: TGTGCCAGCAGCTCCCTGATGGGGGGAGCCTACGAGCAGTACTTC.

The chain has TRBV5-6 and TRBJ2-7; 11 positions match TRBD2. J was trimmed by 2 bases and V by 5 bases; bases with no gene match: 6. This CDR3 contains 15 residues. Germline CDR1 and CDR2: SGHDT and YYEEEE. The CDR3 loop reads CASSTSGGTAYEQYF. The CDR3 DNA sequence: TGTGCCAGCAGTACTAGCGGGGGTACCGCCTACGAGCAGTACTTC.

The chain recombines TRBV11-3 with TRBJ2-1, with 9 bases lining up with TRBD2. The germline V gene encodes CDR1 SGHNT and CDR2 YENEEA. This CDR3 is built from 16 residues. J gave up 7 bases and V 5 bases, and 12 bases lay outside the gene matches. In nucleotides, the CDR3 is TGTGCCAGCAGCCCACCACGTAGCGGGAGTAGTAATGAGCAGTTCTTC. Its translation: CASSPPRSGSSNEQFF.

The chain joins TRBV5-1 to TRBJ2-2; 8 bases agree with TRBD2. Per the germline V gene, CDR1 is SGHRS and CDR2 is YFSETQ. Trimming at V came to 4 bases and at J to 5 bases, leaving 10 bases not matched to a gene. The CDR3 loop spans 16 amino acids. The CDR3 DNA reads TGCGCCAGCAGCGGACTGGTAGCGGGACCTACCGGGGAGCTGTTTTTT. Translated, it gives CASSGLVAGPTGELFF.